Sequencing of this T cell receptor (beta chain) was carried out in a study of blood T cells in healthy people across ages. Study-level points and caveats: Possibly, changes in expanded clonotypes were confounded because donor CMV status was unknown.

This clonotype was seen a handful of times. Its antigen is currently unknown. Then a second PCR, running roughly 7 to 11 cycles, was carried out with a sample-barcoded 5' primer and a J-beta primer mix. Each cDNA was tagged by a template-switch adaptor containing 12 random nucleotides. MiXCR, run by TCRdb on the 5' RACE reads, gives a single entry per CDR3 protein. The sample lists about a million distinct CDR3 sequences; roughly half were seen once. The sample consisted of blood. This TCR derives from a woman aged 55-70 years in good health.

CDR3 nucleotide sequence: TGTGCCAGCAGCTTAAAAGCTAGCGGGATCGTCGAGCAGTACTTC. This codes for CASSLKASGIVEQYF. The chain is built from TRBV7-8 and TRBJ2-7, with 9 bases aligning to TRBD2. After removal of 2 bases from V and 6 bases from J, the junction contained 8 bases not matched to a gene. Germline V gives CDR1 SGHVS, CDR2 FQNEAQ. The CDR3 is 15 amino acids.